This T cell receptor beta chain comes out of a study of OX40 agonist ivuxolimab in advanced cancers. General observations from the study: Which antigen the expanded peripheral T cells recognized is unknown.

Points on this clone: Its target is unknown.

Between the trimmed V and J ends, which lost 1 base and 4 bases, there was a span of 11 bases. The CDR3 is 15 residues long. CDR1 MNHNS and CDR2 SASEGT come from the germline V gene. Produced via immunoSEQ multiplex PCR; TCRdb's table is partial and in-frame only. The repertoire holds some 30,000 clones, around nine tenths seen once, with around 30% in the top ten. Sequenced material: CD4+ or CD8+ T cells sorted from blood, taken in a trial of the OX40 agonist ivuxolimab. This TCR came from an adult with an advanced solid tumor such as melanoma, head and neck, liver or kidney cancer. This chain uses TRBV6-1 with TRBJ1-3, with a weak D call TRBD1 (5 bases). CDR3 DNA sequence: TGTGCCAGCAGTGAAGACGGGGCTGGGGGAAACACCATATATTTT. Translation gives CASSEDGAGGNTIYF.